This T cell receptor (beta chain) was recovered during a study of blood T cells in healthy people across ages. Study findings and constraints: The fall in TCR beta diversity per million T cells was roughly linear with age.

Primers used in a second PCR of roughly 7 to 12 cycles were a sample-barcoded 5' primer and a J-beta primer mix. Using its own MiXCR run on the 5' RACE reads, TCRdb lists one record per CDR3 protein. The profile shows over 1,300,000 distinct CDR3 sequences, 55% to 75% of them singletons. Comments on this clonotype: Its target is not known.

The sequence came from a man younger than 35 in good health. Sample: blood.

The chain's CDR3 is CASSRDGGVYEQYF. CDR3 bases: TGTGCCAGCAGCCGCGATGGAGGGGTCTACGAGCAGTACTTC. The rearrangement joins TRBV3-1 to TRBJ2-7, with D perhaps matching TRBD2 (6 bases). This CDR3 has 14 amino acids. Germline CDR1 LGHDT, CDR2 YNNKEL (reference sequence). Trimming removed 4 bases from V and 3 bases from J, with 13 bases in between.